The T cell receptor (beta chain) under discussion was sequenced for a study of immune cell composition in non-small cell lung cancer. The protocol was immunoSEQ multiplex PCR, while the TCRdb copy is restricted to in-frame clones and leaves out a portion. Counted here are 8,000 or so clones, 68% occurring once; the ten biggest clones make up 8.2%. Findings of the study overall: It was not proven that tumour-reactive clones equal dominant tumour-associated clones.

This clone is large (0.1 to 1%) within its sample. Its target is not known. From germline, CDR1 is LNHNV and CDR2 YYDKDF (reference sequence). CDR3 size: 13 residues. The V end was cut by 3 bases, the J end by 2 bases, with 7 bases between. The chain couples TRBV15 to TRBJ1-2; tentatively, D is TRBD1 (5 bases). Sequencing input: lung tumor tissue. The source of this sequence is a human donor with non-small cell lung cancer. The CDR3 DNA follows: TGTGCCACCAGCAGGGGGCCCAACTATGGCTACACCTTC. This translates into CATSRGPNYGYTF.